This TCR beta chain was profiled in a study of cytomegalovirus exposure and HLA in healthy donors (dated by TCRdb to 2015 to 2018). With respect to the entire study: An earlier analysis of 587 of the donors reported 276 Gb of sequence data and about 120 million unique TCR beta sequences obtained from roughly 170 million T cells. About five DR-DQ haplotypes were handled as single units for association and clustering, since linkage in the cohort was strong. The T cell repertoires of 666 subjects were profiled by immunosequencing and related to cytomegalovirus serostatus. Donor age, sex, ethnicity and CMV serostatus were collected together with the repertoire data. To decide whether each TCR beta V gene segment behaved as functional or pseudogenic, an earlier analysis of several hundred of the donors relied on high-throughput TCR beta sequencing. On average, roughly 240,000 unique TCR beta nucleotide sequences were sequenced per donor among 300 to 500 genotyped donors of the cohort, with roughly 18% of those sequences being non-productive. The number of typed donors differed by locus: roughly 620-640 for A, B, C, DRB1 and DQB1; approximately 530 for DQA1; approximately 600 for DPA1; and roughly 490 for DPB1. Rather than using new phenotypic data, the later analysis identified candidate immune exposures from TCR beta sequences and from how often those sequences occurred across donors. HLA typing covered class I and class II loci at four-digit resolution. A separate validation cohort of some 130 different subjects was used in addition to the roughly 700-subject first cohort. The genetic ancestry cluster associated with self-reported Caucasian donors included 80% to 90% of the roughly 400 genotyped donors. In a later analysis, previously published TCR beta repertoires from some 640 donors were re-analyzed and high-resolution HLA genotyping was added so that TCR occurrence patterns could be studied. All discovery cohort repertoires had been generated using a single sequencing platform. Around 300 gigabases of sequencing data and approximately 84 million unique TCR sequences were included in an early release covering 550 to 650 HLA-typed donors. The study aimed to test whether cataloging public T cell receptors could reveal signatures of past pathogen exposure. A later genetic analysis used genome-wide SNP genotypes for 398 of the 666 donors, treating that subset as a discovery cohort. To predict cytomegalovirus infection status, the study combined high-throughput TCR immunosequencing, statistical association of individual TCRs with disease status, and machine learning. What the work shows at the level of the full study, not this receptor alone: A later analysis found that TCR association rates varied across HLA loci, with DRB1 alleles showing the most associated TCRs and HLA-C alleles the fewest. Because counts were too low, approximately 18 rarely observed V segments, including chromosome 9 orphons, were excluded from the earlier analysis of around 640 of the donors. At a false discovery rate of 0.05, a later analysis linked under 20,000 TCR beta sequences to specific HLA alleles. Linkage disequilibrium might explain the correlated functional status among segregating V segments, but an unknown experimental factor could not be ruled out. According to the authors, the approach could potentially be generalized to other disease states and immunological phenotypes. In an earlier analysis of fewer than 700 of the donors, most TCR beta V segments appeared in productive rearrangements about 90% or about 30% of the time, broadly matching IMGT annotations. In a later analysis, HLA-associated TCR beta chains were found to be more clonally expanded and to have lower generation probabilities than equally common non-associated chains. Because HLA typing was missing for some donors at each locus, association tests included only the typed subset. The classifier was reported to diagnose cytomegalovirus status with high specificity and sensitivity in both the original and validation cohorts. A later genetic analysis associated a missense DCLRE1C variant with V-gene and J-gene trimming of TCR beta chains, and an independent cohort replicated the association. In a later analysis, several top co-occurrence clusters were reported to appear linked to parvovirus B19, influenza, CMV and Epstein-Barr virus. A further reported finding was that TCR beta sequences accurately predicted the HLA-A and HLA-B alleles for most subjects in the first cohort. A later genetic analysis reported fewer N-insertions in productive TCRs among donors in an Asian-associated ancestry cluster than the roughly 720-donor mean. Roughly uniform sequencing depth across donors was assumed in presence/absence analyses, although this assumption may not hold. A group of highly shared sequence variants was considered likely to be a technical artifact of the sequencing pipeline. Most TCR sequences were seen in very few donors, while some public TCRs were found in many individuals. CMV serostatus was the only immune exposure information available for the cohort. Three of the identified cytomegalovirus-associated TCR beta chains were confirmed in vitro to be specific for cytomegalovirus antigens. In a later analysis, most CMV-associated TCR beta chains were found to appear HLA-restricted, with HLA associations seemingly driven largely by CMV exposure. The 87-base-pair reads could not distinguish some IMGT-functional V segments, including TRBV6-2 and TRBV6-3, so those segments were excluded. Strong co-occurrence of HLA alleles, especially DR and DQ, made assigning TCR associations to individual alleles difficult. A total of roughly 160 TCR beta chains were listed by the study as associated with cytomegalovirus. The cohort was sequenced for TCR beta chains only, and without alpha or paired-chain data the features that could be detected were limited.

In total, roughly 710 healthy bone marrow donors made up the cohort. At the time of sampling, every cohort member was nominally healthy, though immune exposures that went unrecorded were likely present. The donor tested CMV seropositive and was one of the 289 seropositive cohort members. Every donor gave a peripheral blood sample, and the peripheral blood mononuclear cells from that sample were used for TCR beta sequencing. Genomic DNA extraction from the blood cell samples was performed with the Qiagen DNeasy Blood Extraction Kit. As regards this clone: Its antigen target is currently unknown. No much larger clone is present one base from it, and per-base qualities are unavailable.

In the germline V gene, CDR1 corresponds to SGHDN and CDR2 to FVKESK. The V end loses 5 bases and the J end loses 5 bases, and a stretch of 12 bases separates them. The CDR3 starts with the cysteine, ends with the phenylalanine, and has 14 residues. Here the CDR3 DNA is all that survives: 42 bases in frame from base 1. Receptor amplification or capture employed the immunoSEQ multiplex PCR assay. The multiplex PCR relied on a mix of 60 forward primers for TCR Vbeta segments and 13 reverse primers for TCR Jbeta segments. A multiplex PCR assay on genomic DNA amplified the CDR3 region of rearranged TCR beta genes. On the Illumina HiSeq System, the amplified TCR beta libraries were sequenced as 87-base-pair reads. The paper's processing steps were these. A later analysis counted tens of millions of unique TCR beta chains across the 550 to 750 repertoires, and some 11 million of these chains were shared by at least two donors. Raw reads were error-corrected and collapsed into unique sequences by a nearest-neighbor algorithm in which closely related sequences were merged to remove PCR and sequencing errors. V, D and J gene segments were assigned by aligning CDR3 sequences to IMGT reference sequences. For a sequence to be retained, at least a six-nucleotide match to both a V gene segment and a J gene segment was required. A rearrangement was called productive if the CDR3 had no stop codons and remained in frame with V and J, and every other rearrangement was called non-productive. CDR3 was defined according to IMGT convention as the region running from the second conserved V-encoded cysteine to the conserved J-encoded phenylalanine. The earlier analysis of some 600 of the donors excluded sequences that lacked an unambiguous match to a single V gene segment. In an earlier analysis of 587 of the donors, V segments were called functional above 56.7% productive rearrangements and were called segregating when the between-donor standard deviation exceeded 5%. A statistical classification framework was built for diagnosing cytomegalovirus status from the catalog of TCR beta chain sequences. In a later analysis, TCR nucleotide sequences were compared against IMGT/GENE-DB human TR gene sequences so that V and J genes could be assigned. In a later analysis, CDR3 sequences and most-parsimonious VDJ recombination scenarios were assigned using the TCRdist pipeline. In a later analysis, every TCR beta chain was defined by the combination of its CDR3 amino acid sequence and its V-gene family, and reads without a unique V-gene family were dropped. A later analysis removed over 500 highly shared, low-generation-probability nucleotide sequences to deal with suspected cross-contamination and a sequencing artifact. A later analysis calculated a clonal expansion index for each public chain from normalized within-repertoire ranks of inferred template counts. A later analysis computed generation probabilities with a VDJ recombination model fitted to out-of-frame rearrangements, and checked the results against IGoR. Hypergeometric tests were used in a later analysis to score TCR-TCR, TCR-HLA and TCR-CMV co-occurrence, with a repertoire-size bias correction applied to the TCR pairs. False discovery rates were estimated in a later analysis by permuting HLA or CMV assignments 20 times. In a later analysis, co-occurring TCRs were grouped using DBSCAN, with TCRdist sequence similarity added in when clustering inside HLA-allele-positive subsets. Repertoires with fewer than 30,000 or more than 120,000 public chains, plus five repertoires with anomalous nucleotide sharing, were excluded from co-occurrence clustering. Drawn from immuneACCESS, this table holds only the in-frame rearrangements with V and J called that TCRdb kept. Clones are partly lost; checked studies trace under half to an unresolved V gene and leave the rest unexplained. V, J and clone size were drawn from that table, and D and trimming were deduced from the DNA. The sample data list 65,000 to 80,000 clones, and around 77% of these were observed just once. The ten largest make up around 21% of the sample.

The chain employs TRBV14 and TRBJ2-2; a confident D gene designation cannot be given. The receptor comes from a woman aged 40 to 50 in good health and CMV-seropositive. Sequencing was carried out using PBMCs. CDR3 region: CASSYSLTTGELFF. The base sequence is TGTGCCAGCAGCTACTCTCTAACGACCGGGGAGCTGTTTTTT.